The T cell receptor (beta chain) under discussion was sequenced for a study of cytomegalovirus exposure and HLA in healthy donors. Study information: Genotyping of 430 or so donors showed that over 65% belonged to the Caucasian-associated ancestry cluster.

With V trimmed by 6 bases and J by 2 bases, 6 bases remained unmatched. In germline, CDR1 is ENHRY, CDR2 SYGVKD. The CDR3 covers 15 residues. In the PCR, 60 Vbeta and 13 Jbeta primers were used. Sequenced by immunoSEQ multiplex PCR; TCRdb stores in-frame clones only, minus some. The sample consists of about 120,000 clones, 9% to 10% of them appearing once. This clonotype originated in a man aged 30 to 45 in good health and CMV-seronegative. Sample: PBMCs. The V call is TRBV10-3, the J call TRBJ2-5; 10 bases are a match to TRBD1. The chain's CDR3 is CAIRDMGQGQETQYF. For the CDR3, the DNA is TGTGCCATCAGAGACATGGGACAGGGGCAAGAGACCCAGTACTTC.